This TCR beta chain was sequenced during a study of monozygotic twins with inflammatory bowel disease. TCRdb reprocessed the 5' RACE reads; each CDR3 protein has one entry and no DNA is given. This sample's clone table lists roughly 170,000 distinct CDR3 sequences. Germline CDR1 and CDR2: SGHTA and FQGNSA. There are 16 residues in the CDR3. The receptor comes from a human donor with ulcerative colitis or Crohn's disease, or a healthy co-twin of an affected twin (not recorded which). Sequencing input: blood. The V gene is TRBV7-2, the J gene TRBJ2-1; TCRdb indicates TRBD2, and absent DNA this call remains unverified. The CDR3 loop reads CASSLYGTSPYNEQFF.